The 8 T cell receptor beta chains reported below all come from one sample, sequenced in a study of blood T cell repertoires in COVID-19. The data were produced by immunoSEQ multiplex PCR, yet TCRdb's version contains in-frame clones alone and is incomplete. The sample holds approximately 440,000 clones, 90% seen once. Sequenced material: PBMCs or T cells enriched from blood (not recorded which). These receptors were taken from a man between 18 and 29 years old who had recovered from COVID-19.

The rearrangement links TRBV3-1 (or the pseudogene TRBV3-2) to TRBJ2-5, with 8 bases fitting TRBD2. The CDR3 contains 13 residues. V dropped 7 bases and J dropped 4; count of bases not matched to a gene: 5. Germline V gives CDR1 LGHDT, CDR2 YNNKEL (reference sequence). DNA for the CDR3: TGTGCCAGCATAGCGGGGCCCCCAGAGACCCAGTACTTC. It specifies CASIAGPPETQYF.

The chain is built from TRBV5-5 and TRBJ1-4; tentatively, D is TRBD1 (5 bases). CDR1 and CDR2 (germline): SGHKS, YYEKEE (reference sequence). V gave up 6 bases and J gave up 7 bases, with 19 bases separating them. The CDR3 spans 15 residues. As DNA, the CDR3 is TGTGCCAGCAAAAACCAAGGGCAGGGTGGTGAAAAACTGTTTTTT. It is translated as CASKNQGQGGEKLFF.

This chain connects TRBV5-8 to TRBJ1-1; no definite D call. Germline V gene sequence: CDR1 SGHTS, CDR2 YDEGEE. This CDR3 has 14 residues. V shed 0 bases and J shed 5 bases, with 11 bases lying between them. CDR3 nucleotide sequence: TGTGCCAGCAGCTTGGTCGGGGTGACAACTGAAGCTTTCTTT. Translating it yields CASSLVGVTTEAFF.

The J gene is TRBJ1-2, the V gene TRBV6-2 or TRBV6-3; D not resolved. CDR1 and CDR2 (germline): MNHEY, SVGEGT. The CDR3 totals 17 residues. V was pared by 5 bases and J by 5 bases, with 24 bases between. For the CDR3, the DNA is TGTGCCAGCAGTCCCAGAAGCGCGGCACTCGAGGATTATGGCTACACCTTC. Translating gives CASSPRSAALEDYGYTF.

The chain combines TRBV15 with TRBJ1-6; the D gene is possibly TRBD1 (5 bases). Germline-derived CDR1 and CDR2 are LNHNV and YYDKDF (reference sequence). V lost 0 bases, J lost 9 bases, and 15 bases lay in between. CDR3 size: 16 residues. The CDR3 DNA reads as TGTGCCACCAGCAGAGACCCTACAGGATTTGGTTCACCCCTCCACTTT. Its translation is CATSRDPTGFGSPLHF.

The V call is TRBV5-1, the J call TRBJ2-2, with 7 bases aligning to TRBD2. This CDR3 has 15 amino acids. The germline CDR1 and CDR2 sequences are SGHRS and YFSETQ. Unmatched junction bases numbered 3, after V lost 4 bases and J lost 0 bases. CDR3 DNA: TGCGCCAGCAGCGCTAGCGGAGCGAACACCGGGGAGCTGTTTTTT. It yields the protein CASSASGANTGELFF.

The J gene is TRBJ2-7, the V gene TRBV4-1; TRBD1 matches 10 bases. The CDR3 contains 19 residues. Trimming took 3 bases from V and 0 from J; bases not matched to a gene: 14. Per germline, CDR1 MGHRA and CDR2 YSYEKL. CDR3 in amino acids: CASSQNPGTGAIASYEQYF. CDR3 DNA: TGCGCCAGCAGCCAGAATCCCGGGACAGGGGCCATTGCCTCCTACGAGCAGTACTTC.

This chain links TRBV9 with TRBJ1-3; 10 positions agree with TRBD1. J gave up 0 bases and V 3 bases, and 6 bases lay outside the gene matches. CDR3 size: 17 residues. In germline, CDR1 is SGDLS, CDR2 YYNGEE. The CDR3 region has the DNA TGTGCCAGCAGCGCCGGGACAGGGGAAAGCTCTGGAAACACCATATATTTT. Translated: CASSAGTGESSGNTIYF.